Each of the 27 T cell receptor beta chains below was sequenced from the same sample in a study of T-cell reconstitution after alpha-beta-depleted transplantation in children. A library of TCRbeta sequences, prepared with unique molecular identifiers, was generated. TCRdb re-called the PCR reads through MiXCR, storing one row per CDR3 protein. The sample gives 450,000 to 600,000 distinct CDR3 sequences, around 19% of which show up once; more than 2.5% is in the top ten. This specimen was PBMCs from the stem cell graft donor, taken from the stem cell graft. Receptors were obtained from a human donor who donated a stem cell graft to a child with acute lymphoblastic leukemia.

This clonotype came up a few times. CDR3 loop: CASSWGRASEQYF. The DNA for the CDR3 is TGTGCCAGCAGCTGGGGCCGGGCTTCCGAGCAGTACTTC. This rearrangement joins TRBV7-8 to TRBJ2-7, with D possibly TRBD1 on 5 matching bases. CDR3 length equals 13 residues. The V gene lost 4 bases and the J gene lost 6 bases, with 13 bases spanning the gap. The germline V gene has CDR1 SGHVS and CDR2 FQNEAQ. Full variable domain (outside the CDR3, taken from reference TRBV7-8 and TRBJ2-7): GAGVSQSPRYKVAKRGQDVALRCDPISGHVSLFWYQQALGQGPEFLTYFQNEAQLDKSGLPSDRFFAERPEGSVSTLKIQRTQQEDSAVYLCASSWGRASEQYFGPGTRLTVT.

V and J are TRBV18 and TRBJ2-7; D remains ambiguous. CDR1 is KGHSH and CDR2 is LQKENI in the germline V gene. Trimming took 5 bases from V and 4 from J, leaving 12 bases between them. The CDR3 totals 13 residues. The CDR3 nucleotides read TGTGCCAGCTCAGATCAACAACCTTACGAGCAGTACTTC. This gives the protein CASSDQQPYEQYF.

This rearrangement joins TRBV27 to TRBJ2-7; D not resolved. Germline V lookup: CDR1 MNHEY, CDR2 SMNVEV (reference sequence). The CDR3 loop spans 15 amino acids. V gave up 2 bases and J gave up 3 bases, with 14 bases separating them. The CDR3 loop reads CASSLGGGRIYEQYF. In DNA form, the CDR3 reads TGTGCCAGCAGTTTAGGCGGCGGCAGAATCTACGAGCAGTACTTC.

This rearrangement joins TRBV7-6 to TRBJ2-7; 8 bases line up with TRBD1. CDR1 is SGHVS, CDR2 FNYEAQ, per germline. V lost 5 bases, J lost 6 bases, and 12 bases stayed unmatched. The CDR3 sequence is 15 residues long. CDR3 sequence: CASSPDRDLPLEQYF. CDR3 sequence (DNA): TGTGCCAGCAGCCCGGACAGGGACTTGCCTCTCGAGCAGTACTTC.

The gene calls are TRBV6-1 and TRBJ1-5; unclear D gene. The CDR3 runs to 17 residues. CDR1 is MNHNS and CDR2 is SASEGT in the germline V gene. The V and J ends lost 2 bases and 0 bases respectively, with 14 bases between them. CDR3 loop: CASSESGPEISNQPQHF. The DNA of the CDR3 is TGTGCCAGCAGTGAATCAGGCCCTGAGATTAGCAATCAGCCCCAGCATTTT.

Many counts were recorded for this clonotype. The chain has TRBV5-1 and TRBJ2-3, with a tentative D call TRBD2 (6 bases). V lost 0 bases and J lost 3, with 17 bases in between. The CDR3 has 17 amino acids. Germline CDR1 SGHRS, CDR2 YFSETQ. This CDR3 is CASSLEITGASTDTQYF. CDR3 nucleotides: TGCGCCAGCAGCTTGGAAATTACGGGAGCATCGACAGATACGCAGTATTTT. The full variable domain, its missing parts supplied by reference TRBV5-1 and TRBJ2-3, is KAGVTQTPRYLIKTRGQQVTLSCSPISGHRSVSWYQQTPGQGLQFLFEYFSETQRNKGNFPGRFSGRQFSNSRSEMNVSTLELGDSALYLCASSLEITGASTDTQYFGPGTRLTVL.

This chain uses TRBV4-1 with TRBJ1-2, with D unclear. V gave up 1 base and J gave up 4 bases, with 16 bases separating them. Germline CDR1 and CDR2: MGHRA and YSYEKL. The CDR3 is 16 residues long. The CDR3, as DNA: TGCGCCAGCAGCCAAGTGCTCACAGCGGCTTCCTATGGCTACACCTTC. This codes for CASSQVLTAASYGYTF.

This clonotype was picked up a small number of times. The J gene is TRBJ1-5, the V gene TRBV5-1; 8 positions agree with TRBD1. CDR3 length: 15 amino acids. CDR1 and CDR2 (germline): SGHRS, YFSETQ. V lost 4 bases, J lost 5 bases, and 8 bases stayed unmatched. CDR3 protein: CASSLGTGLYQPQHF. The CDR3 nucleotides are TGCGCCAGCAGCCTCGGGACAGGACTTTATCAGCCCCAGCATTTT.

J is TRBJ2-7 and V is TRBV20-1, with 8 bases identical to TRBD1. The CDR3 has 14 residues. Trimming at V came to 7 bases and at J to 4 bases, leaving 12 bases not matched to a gene. Germline lookup yields CDR1 DFQATT and CDR2 SNEGSKA (reference sequence). As DNA, the CDR3 is TGCAGTGGCGTGTCTGGCAGGGGGCTGTACGAGCAGTACTTC. Protein sequence: CSGVSGRGLYEQYF.

J is TRBJ2-3 and V is TRBV15; perhaps TRBD1 as D (6 bases). The CDR3 length is 15 residues. Trimming shortened V by 1 base and J by 0 bases, and 8 bases separated the two germline ends. The germline CDR1 and CDR2 sequences are LNHNV and YYDKDF (reference sequence). CDR3 coding DNA: TGTGCCACCAGCAGAGGGACAGCTAGCACAGATACGCAGTATTTT. It is translated as CATSRGTASTDTQYF. The variable domain in full, completed from reference TRBV15 and TRBJ2-3, reads DAMVIQNPRYQVTQFGKPVTLSCSQTLNHNVMYWYQQKSSQAPKLLFHYYDKDFNNEADTPDNFQSRRPNTSFCFLDIRSPGLGDTAMYLCATSRGTASTDTQYFGPGTRLTVL.

V usage is TRBV6-5 and J usage is TRBJ1-2, with D possibly being TRBD1 (6 bases). V gave up 0 bases and J gave up 2 bases, with 19 bases separating them. The CDR3 totals 18 residues. Per germline, CDR1 MNHEY and CDR2 SVGAGI. Written as DNA, the CDR3 is TGTGCCAGCAGTTACTCGAAAACCCTATACAGGGCAAACTATGGCTACACCTTC. It codes for CASSYSKTLYRANYGYTF.

This clonotype was counted only a few times. This rearrangement joins TRBV4-2 to TRBJ1-1; D is uncertain. The CDR3 is made up of 18 amino acids. Germline lookup yields CDR1 LGHNA and CDR2 YNFKEQ. Deletions cut 0 bases from V and 4 bases from J, with 21 bases between. This CDR3 reads CASSQESGVMSHGTEAFF. In nucleotides, the CDR3 is TGTGCCAGCAGCCAAGAGTCTGGAGTCATGTCGCACGGCACTGAAGCTTTCTTT.

The chain recombines TRBV4-1 with TRBJ1-5; 9 nucleotides align to TRBD1. Germline values: CDR1 MGHRA, CDR2 YSYEKL. The CDR3 runs 16 residues. Losses at the gene ends were 5 bases for V and 2 bases for J; bases not matched to a gene: 7. This chain's CDR3 is CASSYQQGAGNQPQHF. The CDR3 DNA reads TGCGCCAGCAGCTATCAACAGGGGGCAGGCAATCAGCCCCAGCATTTT.

This chain uses TRBV6-5 with TRBJ1-5, with 8 bases lining up with TRBD1. Germline CDR1 reads MNHEY; CDR2 reads SVGAGI. This CDR3 has 16 residues. Germline trimming cut 7 bases from V and 0 bases from J; bases unmatched to any gene: 8. For the CDR3, the DNA is TGTGCCAGCAACGCAGGGGGCAGGGGTAGCAATCAGCCCCAGCATTTT. Translating gives CASNAGGRGSNQPQHF.

This clonotype was seen a few times. CDR3 region: CSARVPAGGWNEQFF. The CDR3, as DNA: TGCAGTGCTAGAGTGCCAGCGGGAGGATGGAATGAGCAGTTCTTC. The rearrangement joins TRBV20-1 to TRBJ2-1; 9 bases line up with TRBD2. The V and J ends lost 1 base and 7 bases, in that order; junction bases with no gene match: 8. This CDR3 comprises 15 residues. Germline V gene sequence: CDR1 DFQATT, CDR2 SNEGSKA (reference sequence).

The sample holds a few counts of this clonotype. This chain joins TRBV12-3 or TRBV12-4 and TRBJ2-7; 9 nucleotides agree with TRBD1. The ends lost 6 bases at V and 3 bases at J; junction bases unmatched: 3. The CDR3 has 13 amino acids. CDR3 in amino acids: CASRGTGIYEQYF. The DNA of the CDR3 is TGTGCCAGCAGGGGGACAGGGATCTACGAGCAGTACTTC.

V usage is TRBV25-1 and J usage is TRBJ2-7; a weak D match, TRBD2 (5 bases). Between the trimmed V and J ends, which lost 7 bases and 4 bases, there was a span of 17 bases. This CDR3 comprises 14 residues. Germline V gene sequence: CDR1 MGHDK, CDR2 SYGVNS. The CDR3 is CASTGTGLGYEQYF. CDR3 bases: TGTGCCAGCACCGGAACGGGATTAGGGTACGAGCAGTACTTC.

CDR3 coding DNA: TGCAGTGCTAGACAGATCTCGGGGGGGGCCAAAAACATTCAGTACTTC. It is translated as CSARQISGGAKNIQYF. The chain employs TRBV20-1 and TRBJ2-4; 8 nucleotides line up with TRBD2. CDR3 length equals 16 residues. V shed 2 bases and J 1 base; nucleotides not matched to a gene: 7. The V gene's germline CDR1 is DFQATT and CDR2 SNEGSKA (reference sequence).

In its sample, this clonotype was seen a few times. The chain employs TRBV15 and TRBJ2-5, with no clear D. This CDR3 has 15 amino acids. CDR1 and CDR2 from the germline V gene are LNHNV and YYDKDF (reference sequence). Trimming pared 0 bases from V and 0 bases from J, leaving 8 bases between. The CDR3 loop reads CATSRDQQYQETQYF. The CDR3 DNA sequence: TGTGCCACCAGCAGAGATCAACAGTACCAAGAGACCCAGTACTTC.

On this clonotype: Its ends do not fully match the called genes, so a read error is possible. DNA of the CDR3: TGCGCCAGCAGCTTGGGGCAGGGCTGGTACGAGCATTACTTC. It codes for CASSLGQGWYEHYF. This chain uses TRBV5-1 with TRBJ2-7; a possible D gene is TRBD1 (5 bases). CDR1 SGHRS and CDR2 YFSETQ come from the germline V gene. The CDR3 length is 14 residues.

The chain couples TRBV4-1 to TRBJ2-3; D gene unclear. The CDR3 contains 16 residues. Germline V gene sequence: CDR1 MGHRA, CDR2 YSYEKL. Trimming cost V 4 bases and J 0 bases, with 14 bases left between them. CDR3 region: CASSRNRLTSTDTQYF. The CDR3 DNA reads TGCGCCAGCAGCCGAAACCGGTTAACTAGCACAGATACGCAGTATTTT.

This clonotype was observed a handful of times. V is TRBV2 and J is TRBJ2-7; TRBD1 matches at 8 bases. This CDR3 spans 15 amino acids. In germline, CDR1 is SNHLY, CDR2 FYNNEI. The junction had 12 bases not matched to a gene; V was cut back by 4 bases and J by 7 bases. In DNA form, the CDR3 reads TGTGCCAGCAGTGTTAGGACAGGGAGGTCATTAGAGCAGTACTTC. Translated: CASSVRTGRSLEQYF. The full variable domain, in which reference TRBV2 and TRBJ2-7 provide the parts outside the CDR3, is EPEVTQTPSHQVTQMGQEVILRCVPISNHLYFYWYRQILGQKVEFLVSFYNNEISEKSEIFDDQFSVERPDGSNFTLKIRSTKLEDSAMYFCASSVRTGRSLEQYFGPGTRLTVT.

This clonotype was recorded a few times. V and J are TRBV7-9 and TRBJ1-1; D call uncertain. CDR1 SEHNR and CDR2 FQNEAQ come from the germline V gene (reference sequence). V lost 7 bases, J lost 6 bases, and 24 bases lay in between. The CDR3 totals 16 residues. CDR3: CASTPDPRGPDPEAFF. The CDR3 DNA reads as TGTGCCAGCACCCCCGACCCCCGGGGTCCGGATCCTGAAGCTTTCTTT.

The chain joins TRBV7-3 to TRBJ1-1, with D unresolved. The V and J ends lost 1 base and 7 bases respectively, with 10 bases between them. The CDR3 has 13 residues. From germline, CDR1 is SGHTA and CDR2 FQGTGA. The CDR3 bases are TGTGCCAGCAGCTTAATGCCCGAGCGTGAAGCTTTCTTT. This codes for CASSLMPEREAFF.

The rearrangement uses TRBV12-3 or TRBV12-4 and TRBJ1-4, with D uncertain. V was pared by 8 bases and J by 0 bases, with 19 bases between. The CDR3 is made up of 17 amino acids. CDR3 residues: CASSPGKKTSTNEKLFF. The CDR3 coding sequence is TGTGCCAGCTCGCCGGGGAAAAAGACTTCAACTAATGAAAAACTGTTTTTT.

This clonotype was found a few times. This chain links TRBV5-1 with TRBJ2-5, with D possibly being TRBD1 (6 bases). CDR3 length: 14 amino acids. Germline assignment: CDR1 SGHRS and CDR2 YFSETQ. Deletions cut 4 bases from V and 8 bases from J, with 18 bases between. CDR3 coding DNA: TGCGCCAGCAGCCTGGCATGGACAGACCAAACCCAGTACTTC. Translation: CASSLAWTDQTQYF.

Only a few counts were recorded for this clonotype. The chain joins TRBV5-1 to TRBJ2-7; TRBD1 aligns across 10 bases. Germline CDR1 SGHRS, CDR2 YFSETQ. J was trimmed by 0 bases and V by 4 bases; bases with no gene match: 10. This CDR3 contains 17 residues. Written as DNA, the CDR3 is TGCGCCAGCAGCACCCAAGGGACAGGGGACCTCTCCTACGAGCAGTACTTC. Its protein is CASSTQGTGDLSYEQYF.